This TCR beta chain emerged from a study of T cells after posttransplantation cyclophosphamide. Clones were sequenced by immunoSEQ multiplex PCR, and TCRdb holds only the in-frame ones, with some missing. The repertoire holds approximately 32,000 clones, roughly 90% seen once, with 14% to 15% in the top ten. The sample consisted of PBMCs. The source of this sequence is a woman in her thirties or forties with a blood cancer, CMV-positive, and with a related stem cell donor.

The DNA for the CDR3 is TGTGCCAGCAGTTTACTGACAGGGGGGGACACCGGGGAGCTGTTTTTT. This translates into CASSLLTGGDTGELFF. The rearrangement joins TRBV27 to TRBJ2-2; 9 bases map to TRBD1. The CDR3 is 16 residues long. V was clipped by 2 bases and J by 3 bases; unmatched bases: 4. In germline, CDR1 is MNHEY, CDR2 SMNVEV (reference sequence).